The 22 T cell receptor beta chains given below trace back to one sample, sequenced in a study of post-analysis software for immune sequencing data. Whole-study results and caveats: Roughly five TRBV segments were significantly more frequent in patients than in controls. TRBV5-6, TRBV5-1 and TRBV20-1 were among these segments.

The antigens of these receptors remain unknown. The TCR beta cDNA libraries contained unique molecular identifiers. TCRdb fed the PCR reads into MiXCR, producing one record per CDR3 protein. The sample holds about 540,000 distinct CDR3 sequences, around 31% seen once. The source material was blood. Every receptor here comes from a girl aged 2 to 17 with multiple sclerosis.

The CDR3 protein is CASSTYLTGGRHNEQFF. The CDR3 DNA reads as TGTGCCAGCAGCACCTACCTGACAGGGGGGAGGCACAATGAGCAGTTCTTC. This chain uses TRBV5-6 with TRBJ2-1; TRBD1 aligns across 9 bases. Trimming removed 4 bases from V and 5 bases from J; junction bases left unmatched: 13. CDR1 is SGHDT and CDR2 is YYEEEE in the germline V gene. The CDR3 totals 17 residues. Using reference TRBV5-6 and TRBJ2-1 for the parts outside the CDR3, the full variable domain is DAGVTQSPTHLIKTRGQQVTLRCSPKSGHDTVSWYQQALGQGPQFIFQYYEEEERQRGNFPDRFSGHQFPNYSSELNVNALLLGDSALYLCASSTYLTGGRHNEQFFGPGTRLTVL.

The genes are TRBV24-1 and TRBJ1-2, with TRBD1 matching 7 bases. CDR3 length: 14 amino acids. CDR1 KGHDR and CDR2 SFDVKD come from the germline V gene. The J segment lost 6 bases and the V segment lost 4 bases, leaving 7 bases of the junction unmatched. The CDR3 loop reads CATSEARQGHGYTF. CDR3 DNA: TGTGCCACCAGTGAGGCCAGACAGGGACATGGCTACACCTTC.

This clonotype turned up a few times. The CDR3, as DNA: TGTGCCAGCACTCAAGGCCCAGGGAGAGGAGAAAAACTGTTTTTT. Protein product: CASTQGPGRGEKLFF. This chain links TRBV3-1 with TRBJ1-4; D is possibly TRBD1 (5 bases). Trimming shortened V by 7 bases and J by 8 bases, and 20 bases separated the two germline ends. Germline CDR1 is LGHDT and CDR2 is YNNKEL (reference sequence). The CDR3 sequence is 15 residues long.

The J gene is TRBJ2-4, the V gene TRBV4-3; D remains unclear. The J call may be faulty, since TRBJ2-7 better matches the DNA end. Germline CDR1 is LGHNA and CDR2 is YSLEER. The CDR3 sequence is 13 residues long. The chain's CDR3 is CASSQDTRYEQYF. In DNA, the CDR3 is TGCGCCAGCAGCCAAGATACGAGGTACGAGCAGTACTTC.

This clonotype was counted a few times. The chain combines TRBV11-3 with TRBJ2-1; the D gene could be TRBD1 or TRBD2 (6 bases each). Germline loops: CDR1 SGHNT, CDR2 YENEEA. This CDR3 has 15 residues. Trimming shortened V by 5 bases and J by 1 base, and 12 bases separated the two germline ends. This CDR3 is CASSPRGRSYNEQFF. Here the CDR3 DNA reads TGTGCCAGCAGCCCCCGGGGGCGATCCTACAATGAGCAGTTCTTC. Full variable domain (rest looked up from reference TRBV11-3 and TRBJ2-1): EAGVVQSPRYKIIEKKQPVAFWCNPISGHNTLYWYLQNLGQGPELLIRYENEEAVDDSQLPKDRFSAERLKGVDSTLKIQPAELGDSAVYLCASSPRGRSYNEQFFGPGTRLTVL.

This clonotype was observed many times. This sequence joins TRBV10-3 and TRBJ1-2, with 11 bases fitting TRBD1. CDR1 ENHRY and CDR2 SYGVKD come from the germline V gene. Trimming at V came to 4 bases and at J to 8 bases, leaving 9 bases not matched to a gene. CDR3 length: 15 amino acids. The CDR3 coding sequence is TGTGCCATCAGTGTAGGGACAGGGGGAGTCTACGGCTACACCTTC. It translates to CAISVGTGGVYGYTF.

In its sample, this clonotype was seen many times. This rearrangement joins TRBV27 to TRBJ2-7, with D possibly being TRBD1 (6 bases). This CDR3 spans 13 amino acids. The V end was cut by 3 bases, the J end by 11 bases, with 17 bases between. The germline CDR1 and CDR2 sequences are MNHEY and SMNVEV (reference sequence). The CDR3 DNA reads TGTGCCAGCAGTTTGTGGAGCAGGGGAAGAAAGTACTTC. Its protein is CASSLWSRGRKYF.

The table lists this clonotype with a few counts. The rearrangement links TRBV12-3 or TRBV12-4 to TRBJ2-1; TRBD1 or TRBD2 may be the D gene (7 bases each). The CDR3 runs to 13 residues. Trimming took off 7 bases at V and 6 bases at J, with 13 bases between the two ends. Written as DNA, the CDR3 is TGTGCCAGCATCAGGGGGGGGGGCAATGAGCAGTTCTTC. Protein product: CASIRGGGNEQFF.

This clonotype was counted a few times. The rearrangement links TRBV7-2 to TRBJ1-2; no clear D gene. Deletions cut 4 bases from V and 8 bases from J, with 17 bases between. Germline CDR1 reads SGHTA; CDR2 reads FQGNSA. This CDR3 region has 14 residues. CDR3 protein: CASSSRAGGRGYTF. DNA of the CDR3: TGTGCCAGCAGCTCCCGGGCAGGTGGAAGAGGCTACACCTTC.

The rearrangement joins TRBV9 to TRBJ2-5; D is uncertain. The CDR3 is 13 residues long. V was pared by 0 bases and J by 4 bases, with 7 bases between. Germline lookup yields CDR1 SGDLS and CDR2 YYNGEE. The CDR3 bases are TGTGCCAGCAGCGTAGGAATAGGAGAGACCCAGTACTTC. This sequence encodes CASSVGIGETQYF.

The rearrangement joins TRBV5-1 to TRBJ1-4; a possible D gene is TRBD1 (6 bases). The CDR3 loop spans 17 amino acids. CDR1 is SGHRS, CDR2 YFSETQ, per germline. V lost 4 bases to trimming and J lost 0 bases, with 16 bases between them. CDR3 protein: CASSRGQTSATNEKLFF. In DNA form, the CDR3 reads TGCGCCAGCAGCCGAGGACAGACGTCTGCAACTAATGAAAAACTGTTTTTT.

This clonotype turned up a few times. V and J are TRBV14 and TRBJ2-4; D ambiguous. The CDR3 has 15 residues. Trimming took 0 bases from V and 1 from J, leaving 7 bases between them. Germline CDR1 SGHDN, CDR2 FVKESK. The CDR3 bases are TGTGCCAGCAGCCAAGAACCCGGGGCCAAAAACATTCAGTACTTC. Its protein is CASSQEPGAKNIQYF.

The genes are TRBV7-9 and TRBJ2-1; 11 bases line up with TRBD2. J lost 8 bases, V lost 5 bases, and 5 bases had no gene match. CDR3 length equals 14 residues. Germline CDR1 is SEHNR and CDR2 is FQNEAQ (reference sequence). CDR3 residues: CASSNSGGGDEQFF. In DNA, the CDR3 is TGTGCCAGCAGCAATAGCGGGGGGGGGGATGAGCAGTTCTTC.

CDR3 amino acids: CASSIAGLTNYGYTF. The DNA for the CDR3 is TGTGCCAGCAGCATCGCAGGCTTAACTAACTATGGCTACACCTTC. This sequence joins TRBV12-3 or TRBV12-4 and TRBJ1-2, with D uncertain. CDR3 length equals 15 residues. The ends were cut back, 6 bases at V and 0 bases at J, with 14 bases in the middle.

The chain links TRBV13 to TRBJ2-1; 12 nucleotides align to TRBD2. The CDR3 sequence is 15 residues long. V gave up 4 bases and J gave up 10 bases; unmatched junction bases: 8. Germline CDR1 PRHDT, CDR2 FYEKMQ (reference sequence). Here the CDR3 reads CASSYALAGGGEQFF. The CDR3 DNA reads TGTGCCAGCAGCTACGCACTAGCGGGGGGAGGAGAGCAGTTCTTC.

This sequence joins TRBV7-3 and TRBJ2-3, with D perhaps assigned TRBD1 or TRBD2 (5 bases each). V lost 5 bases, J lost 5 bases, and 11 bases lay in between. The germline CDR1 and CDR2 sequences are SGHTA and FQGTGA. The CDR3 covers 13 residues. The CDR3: CASSRDLRDTQYF. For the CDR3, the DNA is TGTGCCAGCAGCCGGGACCTCAGAGATACGCAGTATTTT.

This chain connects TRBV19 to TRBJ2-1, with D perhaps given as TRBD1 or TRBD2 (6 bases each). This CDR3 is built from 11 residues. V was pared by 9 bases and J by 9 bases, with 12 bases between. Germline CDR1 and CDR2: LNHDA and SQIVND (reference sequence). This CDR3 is CASVTGAEQFF. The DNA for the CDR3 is TGTGCCAGCGTTACGGGGGCTGAGCAGTTCTTC.

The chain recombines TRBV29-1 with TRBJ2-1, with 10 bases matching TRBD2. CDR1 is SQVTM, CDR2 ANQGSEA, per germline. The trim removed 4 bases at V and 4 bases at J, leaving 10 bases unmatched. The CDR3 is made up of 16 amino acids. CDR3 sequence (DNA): TGCAGCGTTGTTTCGGCTAGCGGGGGTACATACAATGAGCAGTTCTTC. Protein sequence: CSVVSASGGTYNEQFF.

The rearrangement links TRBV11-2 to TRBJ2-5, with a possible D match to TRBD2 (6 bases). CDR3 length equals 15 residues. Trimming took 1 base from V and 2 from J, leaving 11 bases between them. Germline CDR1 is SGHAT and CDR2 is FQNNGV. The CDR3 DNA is TGTGCCAGCAGCTTAGCAGGCGGGGTACAAGAGACCCAGTACTTC. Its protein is CASSLAGGVQETQYF.

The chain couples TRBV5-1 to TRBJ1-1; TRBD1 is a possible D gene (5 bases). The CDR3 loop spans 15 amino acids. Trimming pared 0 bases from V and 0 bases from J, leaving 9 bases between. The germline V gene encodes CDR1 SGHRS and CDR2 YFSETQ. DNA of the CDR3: TGCGCCAGCAGCTTGGGTCCAGGGCTGAACACTGAAGCTTTCTTT. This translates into CASSLGPGLNTEAFF.

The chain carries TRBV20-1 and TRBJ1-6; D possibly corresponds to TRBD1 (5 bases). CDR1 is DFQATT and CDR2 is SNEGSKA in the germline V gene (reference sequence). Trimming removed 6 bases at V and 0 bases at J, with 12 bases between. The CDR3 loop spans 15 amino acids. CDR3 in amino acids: CSAPMGDSYNSPLHF. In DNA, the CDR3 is TGCAGTGCCCCTATGGGGGACTCCTATAATTCACCCCTCCACTTT.

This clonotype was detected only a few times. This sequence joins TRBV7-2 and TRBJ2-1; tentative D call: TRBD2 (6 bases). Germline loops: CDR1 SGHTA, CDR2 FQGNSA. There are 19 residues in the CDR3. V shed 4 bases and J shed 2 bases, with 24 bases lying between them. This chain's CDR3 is CASSSASPFAGRPYNEQFF. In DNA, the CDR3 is TGTGCCAGCAGCTCTGCTTCTCCCTTTGCGGGACGGCCCTACAATGAGCAGTTCTTC.